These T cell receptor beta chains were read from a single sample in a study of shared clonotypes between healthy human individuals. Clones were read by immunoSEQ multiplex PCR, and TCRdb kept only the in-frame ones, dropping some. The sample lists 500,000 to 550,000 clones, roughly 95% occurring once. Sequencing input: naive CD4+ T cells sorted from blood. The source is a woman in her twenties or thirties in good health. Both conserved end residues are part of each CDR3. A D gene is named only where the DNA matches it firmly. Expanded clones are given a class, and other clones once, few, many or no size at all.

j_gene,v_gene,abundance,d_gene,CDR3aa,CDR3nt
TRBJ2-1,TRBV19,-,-,CASSITGRVQNEQFF,TGTGCCAGTAGTATTACGGGAAGGGTACAAAATGAGCAGTTCTTC
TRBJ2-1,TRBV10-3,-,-,CAISESSTGLAYNEQFF,TGTGCCATCAGTGAGTCTAGCACAGGGTTAGCCTACAATGAGCAGTTCTTC
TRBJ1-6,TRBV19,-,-,CASRRLTEYNSPLHF,TGTGCCAGTCGGAGGTTGACGGAGTATAATTCACCCCTCCACTTT
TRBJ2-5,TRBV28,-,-,CASSFMGEETQYF,TGTGCCAGCAGTTTTATGGGGGAAGAGACCCAGTACTTC
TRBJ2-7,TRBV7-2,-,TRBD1,CASSPTGAYEQYF,TGTGCCAGCAGCCCAACAGGGGCCTACGAGCAGTACTTC
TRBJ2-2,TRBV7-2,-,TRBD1,CASRPTGQGAGELFF,TGTGCCAGCAGACCGACGGGACAGGGGGCCGGGGAGCTGTTTTTT
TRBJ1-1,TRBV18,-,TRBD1,CASSPGTGRSNTEAFF,TGTGCCAGCTCACCAGGGACAGGGAGGAGTAACACTGAAGCTTTCTTT
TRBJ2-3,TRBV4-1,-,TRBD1,CASSQDKGDRGQDTQYF,TGCGCCAGCAGCCAAGATAAGGGGGACAGGGGACAAGATACGCAGTATTTT
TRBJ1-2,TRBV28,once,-,CASSRPLPEGYTF,TGTGCCAGCAGTCGCCCGCTGCCGGAAGGCTACACCTTC
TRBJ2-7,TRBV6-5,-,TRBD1,CASSSGQGVTGEQYF,TGTGCCAGCAGTTCGGGACAGGGGGTAACGGGCGAGCAGTACTTC
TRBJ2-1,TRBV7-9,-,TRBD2,CASSLSPLVAGVWNEQFF,TGTGCCAGCAGCTTATCACCCCTCGTAGCGGGAGTCTGGAATGAGCAGTTCTTC
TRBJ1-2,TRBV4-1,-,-,CASSQDLANYGYTF,TGCGCCAGCAGCCAAGATTTAGCCAACTATGGCTACACCTTC
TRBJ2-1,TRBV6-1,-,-,CASSENGGSYNEQFF,TGTGCCAGCAGTGAAAACGGGGGCTCCTACAATGAGCAGTTCTTC
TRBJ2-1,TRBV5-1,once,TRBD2,CASSLAGAPYNEQFF,TGCGCCAGCAGCTTAGCGGGGGCACCCTACAATGAGCAGTTCTTC
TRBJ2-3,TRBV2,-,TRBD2,CASSDLAGGADTQYF,TGTGCCAGCAGTGACCTAGCGGGAGGAGCAGATACGCAGTATTTT
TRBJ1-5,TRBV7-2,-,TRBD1,CASSLGTGGAGNQPQHF,TGTGCCAGCAGCTTAGGGACAGGGGGCGCTGGCAATCAGCCCCAGCATTTT
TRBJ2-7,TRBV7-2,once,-,CASSFQGGIYEQYF,TGTGCCAGCAGCTTTCAGGGCGGGATATACGAGCAGTACTTC
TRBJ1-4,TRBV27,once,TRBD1,CASPPRGGEKLFF,TGTGCCAGCCCTCCCAGGGGGGGCGAGAAACTGTTTTTT
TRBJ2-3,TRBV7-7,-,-,CASSLGQSTDTQYF,TGTGCCAGCAGCTTAGGACAGAGCACAGATACGCAGTATTTT
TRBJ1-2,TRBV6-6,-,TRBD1,CASSRATDRGSGGYTF,TGTGCCAGCAGCCGCGCGACGGACAGGGGCAGTGGTGGCTACACCTTC
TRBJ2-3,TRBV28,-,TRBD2,CASSKLAGGQRTDTQYF,TGTGCCAGCAGTAAGCTAGCGGGAGGGCAACGCACAGATACGCAGTATTTT
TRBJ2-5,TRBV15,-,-,CATSRGPIRQETQYF,TGTGCCACCAGCAGAGGCCCCATTCGGCAAGAGACCCAGTACTTC
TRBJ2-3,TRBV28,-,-,CASSTPLGVGGTDTQYF,TGTGCCAGCAGTACCCCTTTAGGGGTTGGGGGCACAGATACGCAGTATTTT
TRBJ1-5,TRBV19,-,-,CASTRGGRGQPQHF,TGTGCCAGTACGCGCGGTGGGCGCGGTCAGCCCCAGCATTTT
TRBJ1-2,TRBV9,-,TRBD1,CASSVSGTGLGYTF,TGTGCCAGCAGCGTTTCCGGGACAGGGTTGGGCTACACCTTC
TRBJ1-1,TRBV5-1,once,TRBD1,CASSLAGTGAATEAFF,TGCGCCAGCAGCTTGGCCGGGACAGGGGCGGCCACTGAAGCTTTCTTT
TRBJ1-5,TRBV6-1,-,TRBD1,CASSSRQGGQPQHF,TGTGCCAGCAGTTCCCGACAGGGGGGACAGCCCCAGCATTTT
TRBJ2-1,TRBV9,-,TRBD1,CASSDLGTGGFEQFF,TGTGCCAGCAGCGATCTCGGGACAGGGGGCTTTGAGCAGTTCTTC
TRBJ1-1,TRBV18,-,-,CASSPEQPDFSVNTEAFF,TGTGCCAGCTCACCGGAGCAGCCGGATTTCAGTGTGAACACTGAAGCTTTCTTT
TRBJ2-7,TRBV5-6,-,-,CASSFRTSHSYEQYF,TGTGCCAGCAGCTTCCGGACTTCGCACTCCTACGAGCAGTACTTC
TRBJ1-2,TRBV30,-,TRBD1,CAWSVGEGAGYTF,TGTGCCTGGAGTGTCGGTGAGGGGGCTGGCTACACCTTC
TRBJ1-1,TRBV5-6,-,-,CASSLGWANTEAFF,TGTGCCAGCAGCCTAGGATGGGCGAACACTGAAGCTTTCTTT
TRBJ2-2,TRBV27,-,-,CASSFVQTTGELFF,TGTGCCAGCAGTTTTGTACAGACTACCGGGGAGCTGTTTTTT
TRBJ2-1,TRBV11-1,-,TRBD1,CASSLRDRGLSTYNEQFF,TGTGCCAGCAGCCTCCGGGACAGGGGGCTTAGTACCTACAATGAGCAGTTCTTC
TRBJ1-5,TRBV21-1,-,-,CASSGRDPANQPQHF,TGTGCCAGCAGCGGACGGGACCCGGCCAATCAGCCCCAGCATTTT
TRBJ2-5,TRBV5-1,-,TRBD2,CASRLLIAGVQETQYF,TGCGCCAGCAGGCTTCTCATAGCGGGAGTACAAGAGACCCAGTACTTC
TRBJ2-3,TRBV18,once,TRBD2,CASSTRAGGPDTQYF,TGTGCCAGCTCAACTAGAGCGGGGGGCCCAGATACGCAGTATTTT
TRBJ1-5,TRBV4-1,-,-,CASSIGAGNQPQHF,TGCGCCAGTTCAATCGGGGCAGGGAATCAGCCCCAGCATTTT
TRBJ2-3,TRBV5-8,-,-,CASSLANGGADTQYF,TGTGCCAGCAGCTTGGCCAATGGAGGGGCAGATACGCAGTATTTT
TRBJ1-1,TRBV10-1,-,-,CASSDSNTEAFF,TGCGCCAGCAGCGATTCGAACACTGAAGCTTTCTTT
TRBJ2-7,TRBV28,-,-,CASSLSTAYEQYF,TGTGCCAGCAGTTTATCTACGGCCTACGAGCAGTACTTC
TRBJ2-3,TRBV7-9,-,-,CASSPETDTQYF,TGTGCCAGCAGCCCTGAGACAGATACGCAGTATTTT
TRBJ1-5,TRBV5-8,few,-,CASSYPVGQPQHF,TGTGCCAGCAGCTACCCGGTGGGACAGCCCCAGCATTTT
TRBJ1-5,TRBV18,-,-,CASSPGQTNQPQHF,TGTGCCAGCTCACCAGGACAGACGAATCAGCCCCAGCATTTT